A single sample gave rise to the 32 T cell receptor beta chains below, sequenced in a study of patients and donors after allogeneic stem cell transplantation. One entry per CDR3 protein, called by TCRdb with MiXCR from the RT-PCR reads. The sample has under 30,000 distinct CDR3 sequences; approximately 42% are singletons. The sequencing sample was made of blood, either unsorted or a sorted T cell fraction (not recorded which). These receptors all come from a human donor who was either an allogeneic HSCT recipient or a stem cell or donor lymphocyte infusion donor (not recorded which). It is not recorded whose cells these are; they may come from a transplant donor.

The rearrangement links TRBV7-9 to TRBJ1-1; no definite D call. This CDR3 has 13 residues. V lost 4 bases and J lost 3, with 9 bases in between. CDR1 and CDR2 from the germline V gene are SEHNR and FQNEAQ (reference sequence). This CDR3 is CASSWTWDTEAFF. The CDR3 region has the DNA TGTGCCAGCAGCTGGACTTGGGACACTGAAGCTTTCTTT.

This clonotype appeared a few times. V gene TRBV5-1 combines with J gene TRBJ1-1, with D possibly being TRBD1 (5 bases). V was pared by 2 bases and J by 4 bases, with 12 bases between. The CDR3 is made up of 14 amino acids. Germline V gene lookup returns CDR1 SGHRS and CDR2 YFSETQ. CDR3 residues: CASSLRGSITEAFF. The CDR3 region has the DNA TGCGCCAGCAGCTTACGGGGGTCGATCACTGAAGCTTTCTTT.

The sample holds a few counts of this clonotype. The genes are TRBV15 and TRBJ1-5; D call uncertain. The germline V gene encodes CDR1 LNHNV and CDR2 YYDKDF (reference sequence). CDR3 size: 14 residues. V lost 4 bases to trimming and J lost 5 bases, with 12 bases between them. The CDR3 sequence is CATSMGSEYQPQHF. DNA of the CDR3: TGTGCCACCAGCATGGGGTCGGAATATCAGCCCCAGCATTTT.

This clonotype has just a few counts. The CDR3 region is CASSLAPGSGNTIYF. In nucleotides, the CDR3 is TGTGCCAGCAGCTTAGCTCCAGGCTCTGGAAACACCATATATTTT. The V call is TRBV7-6, the J call TRBJ1-3, with D unresolved. Germline CDR1 and CDR2: SGHVS and FNYEAQ. V lost 0 bases, J lost 0 bases, and 6 bases lay in between. The CDR3 length is 15 residues.

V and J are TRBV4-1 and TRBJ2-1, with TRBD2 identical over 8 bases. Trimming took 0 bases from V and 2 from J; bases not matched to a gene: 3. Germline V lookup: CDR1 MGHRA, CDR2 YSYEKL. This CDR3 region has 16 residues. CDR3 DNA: TGCGCCAGCAGCCAAGACGGACTAGCAACCTACAATGAGCAGTTCTTC. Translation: CASSQDGLATYNEQFF.

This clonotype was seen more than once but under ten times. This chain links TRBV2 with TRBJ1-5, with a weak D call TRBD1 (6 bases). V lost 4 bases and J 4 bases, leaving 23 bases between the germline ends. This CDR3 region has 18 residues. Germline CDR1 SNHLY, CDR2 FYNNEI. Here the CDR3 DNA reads TGTGCCAGCAGTGTGGTAGTAACAGGGTATCGTCGAAATCAGCCCCAGCATTTT. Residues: CASSVVVTGYRRNQPQHF.

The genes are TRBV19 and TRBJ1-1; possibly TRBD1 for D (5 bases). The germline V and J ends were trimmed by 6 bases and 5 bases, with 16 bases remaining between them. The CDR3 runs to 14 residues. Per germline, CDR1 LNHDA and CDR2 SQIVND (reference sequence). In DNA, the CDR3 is TGTGCCAGTAGATCTCAACAGGTCCTAACTGAAGCTTTCTTT. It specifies CASRSQQVLTEAFF.

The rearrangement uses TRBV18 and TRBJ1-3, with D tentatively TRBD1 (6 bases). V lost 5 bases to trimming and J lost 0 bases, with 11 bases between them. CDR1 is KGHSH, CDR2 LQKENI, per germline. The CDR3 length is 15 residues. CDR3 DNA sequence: TGTGCCAGCTCATCGGACAGAAACTCTGGAAACACCATATATTTT. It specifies CASSSDRNSGNTIYF.

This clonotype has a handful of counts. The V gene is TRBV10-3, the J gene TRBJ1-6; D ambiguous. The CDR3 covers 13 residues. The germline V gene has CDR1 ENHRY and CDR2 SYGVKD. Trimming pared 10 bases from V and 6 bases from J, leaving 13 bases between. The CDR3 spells CATTGLINSPLHF. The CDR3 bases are TGTGCCACCACGGGGTTAATTAATTCACCCCTCCACTTT.

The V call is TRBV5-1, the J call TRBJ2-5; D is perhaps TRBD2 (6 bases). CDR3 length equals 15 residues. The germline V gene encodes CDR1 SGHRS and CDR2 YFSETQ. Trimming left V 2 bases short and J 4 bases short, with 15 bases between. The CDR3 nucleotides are TGCGCCAGCAGCTTACTAGCTGGGGGGAGAGAGACCCAGTACTTC. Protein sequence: CASSLLAGGRETQYF. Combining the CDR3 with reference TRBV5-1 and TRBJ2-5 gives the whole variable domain KAGVTQTPRYLIKTRGQQVTLSCSPISGHRSVSWYQQTPGQGLQFLFEYFSETQRNKGNFPGRFSGRQFSNSRSEMNVSTLELGDSALYLCASSLLAGGRETQYFGPGTRLLVL.

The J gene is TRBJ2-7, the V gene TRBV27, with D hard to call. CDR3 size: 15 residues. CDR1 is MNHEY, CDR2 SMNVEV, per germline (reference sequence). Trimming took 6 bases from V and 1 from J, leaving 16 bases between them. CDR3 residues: CASSDWTDPSYEQYF. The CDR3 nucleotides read TGTGCCAGCAGCGACTGGACGGACCCTTCCTACGAGCAGTACTTC.

The CDR3: CSTTRDNRQPQHF. CDR3 DNA sequence: TGCAGTACCACCCGGGATAACCGCCAGCCCCAGCATTTT. This chain links TRBV20-1 with TRBJ1-5; D not certain. The germline V gene encodes CDR1 DFQATT and CDR2 SNEGSKA (reference sequence). The CDR3 has 13 amino acids. V was shortened by 8 bases and J by 7 bases, with 18 bases between the two germline ends.

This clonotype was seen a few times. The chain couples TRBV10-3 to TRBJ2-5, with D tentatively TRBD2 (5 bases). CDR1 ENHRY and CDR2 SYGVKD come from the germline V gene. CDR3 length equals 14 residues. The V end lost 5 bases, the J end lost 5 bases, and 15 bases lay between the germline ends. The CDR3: CAISLLEGSETQYF. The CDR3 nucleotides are TGTGCCATCAGTCTGCTAGAAGGGAGTGAGACCCAGTACTTC.

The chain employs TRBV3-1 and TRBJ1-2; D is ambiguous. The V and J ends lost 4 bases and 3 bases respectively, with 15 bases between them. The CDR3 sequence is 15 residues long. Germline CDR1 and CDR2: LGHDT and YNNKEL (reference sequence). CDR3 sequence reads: CASSPMGNSYYGYTF. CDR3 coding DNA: TGTGCCAGCAGCCCAATGGGGAACTCGTACTATGGCTACACCTTC.

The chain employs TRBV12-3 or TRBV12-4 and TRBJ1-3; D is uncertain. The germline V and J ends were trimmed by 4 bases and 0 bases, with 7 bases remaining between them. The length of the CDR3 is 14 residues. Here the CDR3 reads CASSSGSSGNTIYF. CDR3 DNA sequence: TGTGCCAGCAGTTCCGGAAGCTCTGGAAACACCATATATTTT.

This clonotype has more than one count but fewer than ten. The CDR3, as DNA: TGTGCCAGCAGCTTAGCGGGCTTCACCGGGGAGCTGTTTTTT. Amino acid sequence: CASSLAGFTGELFF. The chain combines TRBV11-2 with TRBJ2-2, with D uncertain. CDR1 SGHAT and CDR2 FQNNGV come from the germline V gene. CDR3 length: 14 residues. With 1 base removed from V and 4 bases from J, the gap between germline ends came to 7 bases.

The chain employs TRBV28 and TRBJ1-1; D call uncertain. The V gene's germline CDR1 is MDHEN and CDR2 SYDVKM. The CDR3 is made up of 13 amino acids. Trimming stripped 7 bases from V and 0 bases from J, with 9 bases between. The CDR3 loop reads CASTTAMNTEAFF. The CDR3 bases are TGTGCCAGCACCACAGCGATGAACACTGAAGCTTTCTTT.

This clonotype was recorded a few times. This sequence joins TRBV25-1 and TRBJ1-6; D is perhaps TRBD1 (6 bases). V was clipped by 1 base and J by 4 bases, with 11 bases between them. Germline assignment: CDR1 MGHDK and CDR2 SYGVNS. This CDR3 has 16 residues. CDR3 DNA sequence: TGTGCCAGCAGTGAATTGGGGGCTTCGTATAATTCACCCCTCCACTTT. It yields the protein CASSELGASYNSPLHF.

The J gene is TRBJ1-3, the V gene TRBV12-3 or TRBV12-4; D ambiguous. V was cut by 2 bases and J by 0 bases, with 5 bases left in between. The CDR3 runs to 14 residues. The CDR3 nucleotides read TGTGCCAGCAGTTTACGAATCTCTGGAAACACCATATATTTT. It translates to CASSLRISGNTIYF.

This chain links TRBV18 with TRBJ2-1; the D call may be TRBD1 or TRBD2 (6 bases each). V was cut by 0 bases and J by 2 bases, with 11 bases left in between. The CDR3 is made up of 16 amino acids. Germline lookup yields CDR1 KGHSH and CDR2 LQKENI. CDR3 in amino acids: CASSPPGGRPYNEQFF. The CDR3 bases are TGTGCCAGCTCACCACCGGGGGGCAGGCCCTACAATGAGCAGTTCTTC.

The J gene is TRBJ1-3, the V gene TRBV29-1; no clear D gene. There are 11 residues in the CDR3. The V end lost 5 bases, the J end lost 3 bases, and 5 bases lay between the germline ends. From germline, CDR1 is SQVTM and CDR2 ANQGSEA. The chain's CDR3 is CSVSVGNTIYF. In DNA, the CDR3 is TGCAGCGTTTCTGTTGGAAACACCATATATTTT.

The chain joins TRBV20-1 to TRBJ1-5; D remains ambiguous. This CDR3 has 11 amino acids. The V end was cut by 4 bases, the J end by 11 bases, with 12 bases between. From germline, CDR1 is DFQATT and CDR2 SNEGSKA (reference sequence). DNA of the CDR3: TGCAGTGCTAAGGTCCTCCCGGCCCAGCATTTT. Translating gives CSAKVLPAQHF.

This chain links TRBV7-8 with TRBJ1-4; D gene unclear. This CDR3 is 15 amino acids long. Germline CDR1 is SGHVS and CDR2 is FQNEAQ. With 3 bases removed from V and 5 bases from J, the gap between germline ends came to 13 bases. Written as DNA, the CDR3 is TGTGCCAGCAGCTTGACGGACGGGAGAAATGAAAAACTGTTTTTT. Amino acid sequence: CASSLTDGRNEKLFF.

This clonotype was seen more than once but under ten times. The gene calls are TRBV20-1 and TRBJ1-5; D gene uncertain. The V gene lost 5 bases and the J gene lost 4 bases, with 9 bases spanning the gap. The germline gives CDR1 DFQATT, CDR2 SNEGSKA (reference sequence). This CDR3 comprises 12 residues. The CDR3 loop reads CSASDGNQPQHF. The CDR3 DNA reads TGCAGTGCTTCGGACGGTAATCAGCCCCAGCATTTT.

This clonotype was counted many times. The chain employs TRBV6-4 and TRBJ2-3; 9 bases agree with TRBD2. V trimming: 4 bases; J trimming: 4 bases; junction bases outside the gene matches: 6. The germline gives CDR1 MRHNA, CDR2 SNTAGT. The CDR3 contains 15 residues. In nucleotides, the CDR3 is TGTGCCAGCAGTGTGTTAGCGGGAGTGTCAGATACGCAGTATTTT. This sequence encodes CASSVLAGVSDTQYF.

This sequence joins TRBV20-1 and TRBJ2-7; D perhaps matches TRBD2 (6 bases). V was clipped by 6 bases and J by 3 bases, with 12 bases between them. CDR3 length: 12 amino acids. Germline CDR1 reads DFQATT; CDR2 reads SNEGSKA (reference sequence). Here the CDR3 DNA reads TGCAGTGCAACGGACTACTACTACGAGCAGTACTTC. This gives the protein CSATDYYYEQYF.

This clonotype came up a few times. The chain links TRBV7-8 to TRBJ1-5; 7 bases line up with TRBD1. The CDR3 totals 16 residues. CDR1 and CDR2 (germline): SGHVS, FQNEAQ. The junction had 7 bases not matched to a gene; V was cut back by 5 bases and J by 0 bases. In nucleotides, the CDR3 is TGTGCCAGCAGCATATACAGGGGAAATAGCAATCAGCCCCAGCATTTT. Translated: CASSIYRGNSNQPQHF.

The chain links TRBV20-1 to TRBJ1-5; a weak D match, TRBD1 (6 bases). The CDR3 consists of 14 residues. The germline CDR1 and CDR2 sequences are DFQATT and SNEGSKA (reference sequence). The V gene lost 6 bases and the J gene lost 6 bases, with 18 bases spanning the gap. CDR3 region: CSARRGRGSQPQHF. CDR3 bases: TGCAGTGCCCGAAGGGGCAGGGGAAGTCAGCCCCAGCATTTT.

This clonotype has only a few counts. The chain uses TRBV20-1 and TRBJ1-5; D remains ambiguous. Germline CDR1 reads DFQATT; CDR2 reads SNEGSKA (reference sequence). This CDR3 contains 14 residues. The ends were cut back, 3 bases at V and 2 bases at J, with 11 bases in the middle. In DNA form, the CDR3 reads TGCAGTGCTAGCCCAGGACGGGGCAATCAGCCCCAGCATTTT. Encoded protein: CSASPGRGNQPQHF.

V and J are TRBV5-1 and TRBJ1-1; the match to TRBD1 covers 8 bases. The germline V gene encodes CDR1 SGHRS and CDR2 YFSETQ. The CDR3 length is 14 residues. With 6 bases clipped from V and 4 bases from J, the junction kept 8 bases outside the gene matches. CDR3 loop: CASTPTGTGTEAFF. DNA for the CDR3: TGCGCCAGCACTCCTACAGGGACAGGCACTGAAGCTTTCTTT.

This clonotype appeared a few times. The CDR3 nucleotides are TGTGCCAGCAGCGTAAACATCGCCTCTGGAAACACCATATATTTT. Protein: CASSVNIASGNTIYF. The chain recombines TRBV9 with TRBJ1-3; D gene ambiguous. CDR3 length: 15 amino acids. V was trimmed by 1 base and J by 0 bases, leaving 8 bases between them. Germline V gives CDR1 SGDLS, CDR2 YYNGEE.

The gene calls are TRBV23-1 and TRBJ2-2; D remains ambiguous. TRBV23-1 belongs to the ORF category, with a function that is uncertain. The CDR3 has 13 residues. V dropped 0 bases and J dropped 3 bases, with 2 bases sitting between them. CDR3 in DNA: TGCGCCAGCAGTCAATCAGACACCGGGGAGCTGTTTTTT. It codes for CASSQSDTGELFF.